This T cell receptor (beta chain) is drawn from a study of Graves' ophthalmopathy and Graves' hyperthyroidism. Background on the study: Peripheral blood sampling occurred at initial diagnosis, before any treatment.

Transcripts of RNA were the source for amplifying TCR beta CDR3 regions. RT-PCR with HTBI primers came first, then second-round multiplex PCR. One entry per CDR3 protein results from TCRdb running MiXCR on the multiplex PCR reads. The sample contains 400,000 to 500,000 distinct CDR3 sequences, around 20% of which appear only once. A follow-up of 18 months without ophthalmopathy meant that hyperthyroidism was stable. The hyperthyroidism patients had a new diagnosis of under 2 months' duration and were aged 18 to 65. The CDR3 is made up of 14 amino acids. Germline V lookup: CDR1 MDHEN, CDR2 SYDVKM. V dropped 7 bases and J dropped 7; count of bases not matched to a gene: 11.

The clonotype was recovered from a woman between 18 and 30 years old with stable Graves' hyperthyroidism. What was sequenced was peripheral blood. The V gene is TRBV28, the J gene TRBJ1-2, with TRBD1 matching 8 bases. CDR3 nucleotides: TGTGCCAGCATTTCCGGGCAGGGGGCGATTGGCTACACCTTC. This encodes CASISGQGAIGYTF.